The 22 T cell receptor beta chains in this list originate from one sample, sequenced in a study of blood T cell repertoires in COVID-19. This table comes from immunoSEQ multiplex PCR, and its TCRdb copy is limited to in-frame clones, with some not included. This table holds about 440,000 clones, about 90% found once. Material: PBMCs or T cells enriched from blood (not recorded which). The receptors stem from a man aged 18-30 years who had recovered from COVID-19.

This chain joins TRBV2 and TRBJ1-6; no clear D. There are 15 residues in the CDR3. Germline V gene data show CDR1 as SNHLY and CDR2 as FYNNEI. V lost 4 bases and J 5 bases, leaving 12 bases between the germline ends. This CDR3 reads CASSVYRENNSPLHF. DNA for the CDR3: TGTGCCAGCAGTGTTTATCGCGAGAATAATTCACCCCTCCACTTT. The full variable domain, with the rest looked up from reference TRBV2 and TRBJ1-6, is EPEVTQTPSHQVTQMGQEVILRCVPISNHLYFYWYRQILGQKVEFLVSFYNNEISEKSEIFDDQFSVERPDGSNFTLKIRSTKLEDSAMYFCASSVYRENNSPLHFGNGTRLTVT.

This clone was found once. CDR3: CASSPGTGGTEAFF. The CDR3 DNA reads as TGTGCCAGCAGCCCTGGGACAGGGGGCACTGAAGCTTTCTTT. The gene calls are TRBV13 and TRBJ1-1; 11 nucleotides align to TRBD1. This CDR3 has 14 residues. V shed 5 bases, J shed 4 bases, and the junction held 3 bases outside the gene matches. From germline, CDR1 is PRHDT and CDR2 FYEKMQ (reference sequence).

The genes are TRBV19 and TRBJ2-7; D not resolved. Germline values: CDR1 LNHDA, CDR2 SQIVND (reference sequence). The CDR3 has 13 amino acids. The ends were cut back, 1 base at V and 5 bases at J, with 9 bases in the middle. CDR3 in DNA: TGTGCCAGTAGTATAGGGGCCCCCGACGAGCAGTACTTC. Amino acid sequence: CASSIGAPDEQYF.

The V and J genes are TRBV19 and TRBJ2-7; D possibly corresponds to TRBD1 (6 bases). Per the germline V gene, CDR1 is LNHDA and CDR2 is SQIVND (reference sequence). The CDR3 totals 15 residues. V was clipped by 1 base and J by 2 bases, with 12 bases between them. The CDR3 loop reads CASSIATGSTYEQYF. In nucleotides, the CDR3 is TGTGCCAGTAGTATAGCGACAGGTAGTACCTACGAGCAGTACTTC.

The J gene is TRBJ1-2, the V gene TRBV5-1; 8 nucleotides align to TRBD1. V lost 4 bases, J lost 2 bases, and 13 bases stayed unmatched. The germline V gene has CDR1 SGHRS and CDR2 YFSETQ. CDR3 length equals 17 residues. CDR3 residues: CASSLDDWDRMNYGYTF. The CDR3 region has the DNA TGCGCCAGCAGCCTAGACGACTGGGACAGGATGAACTATGGCTACACCTTC.

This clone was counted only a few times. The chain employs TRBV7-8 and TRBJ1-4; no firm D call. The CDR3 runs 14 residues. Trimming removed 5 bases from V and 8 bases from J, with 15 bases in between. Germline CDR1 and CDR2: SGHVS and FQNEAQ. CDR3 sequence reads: CASSESRRGEKLFF. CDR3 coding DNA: TGTGCCAGCAGCGAGTCCCGTAGAGGGGAAAAACTGTTTTTT.

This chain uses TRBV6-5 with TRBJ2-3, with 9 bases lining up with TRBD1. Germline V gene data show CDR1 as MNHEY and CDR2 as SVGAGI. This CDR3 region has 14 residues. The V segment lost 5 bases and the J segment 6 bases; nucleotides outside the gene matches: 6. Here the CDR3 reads CASSNPGQGDTQYF. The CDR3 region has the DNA TGTGCCAGCAGTAACCCGGGACAGGGCGATACGCAGTATTTT.

The CDR3 DNA follows: TGTGCCACCAGCAGAGATACTTGGGGGCGGACAGATACGCAGTATTTT. It is translated as CATSRDTWGRTDTQYF. The J gene is TRBJ2-3, the V gene TRBV15; D is perhaps TRBD1 (6 bases). Germline CDR1 LNHNV, CDR2 YYDKDF (reference sequence). The CDR3 is 16 residues long. Trimming shortened V by 0 bases and J by 3 bases, and 13 bases separated the two germline ends.

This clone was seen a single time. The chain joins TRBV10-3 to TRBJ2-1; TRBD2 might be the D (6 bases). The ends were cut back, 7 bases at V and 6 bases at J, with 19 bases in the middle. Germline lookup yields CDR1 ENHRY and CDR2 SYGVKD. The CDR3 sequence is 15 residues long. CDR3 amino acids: CAINSLISSVNEQFF. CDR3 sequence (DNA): TGTGCCATCAACTCCCTTATCTCTAGCGTCAATGAGCAGTTCTTC.

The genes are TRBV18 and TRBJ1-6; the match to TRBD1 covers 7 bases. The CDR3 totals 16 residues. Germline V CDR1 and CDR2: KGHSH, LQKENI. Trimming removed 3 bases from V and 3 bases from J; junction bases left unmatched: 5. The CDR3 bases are TGTGCCAGCTCACCGGCGAACAGGGGCTATAATTCACCCCTCCACTTT. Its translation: CASSPANRGYNSPLHF.

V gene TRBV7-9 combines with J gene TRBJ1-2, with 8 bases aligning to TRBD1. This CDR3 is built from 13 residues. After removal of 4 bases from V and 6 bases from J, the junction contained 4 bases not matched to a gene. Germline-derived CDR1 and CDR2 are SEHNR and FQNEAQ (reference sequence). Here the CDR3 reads CASSYRGSHGYTF. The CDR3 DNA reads TGTGCCAGCAGCTACAGGGGGTCTCATGGCTACACCTTC.

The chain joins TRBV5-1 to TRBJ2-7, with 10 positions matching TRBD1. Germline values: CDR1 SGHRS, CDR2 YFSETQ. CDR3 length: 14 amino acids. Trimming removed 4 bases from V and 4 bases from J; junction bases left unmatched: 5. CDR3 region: CASSRTGGIYEQYF. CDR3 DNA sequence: TGCGCCAGCAGCAGGACAGGGGGTATATACGAGCAGTACTTC.

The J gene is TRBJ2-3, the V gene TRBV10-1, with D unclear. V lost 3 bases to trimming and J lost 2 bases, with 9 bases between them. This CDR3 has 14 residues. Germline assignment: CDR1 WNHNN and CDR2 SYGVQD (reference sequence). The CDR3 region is CASSDSRATDTQYF. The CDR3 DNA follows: TGCGCCAGCAGTGACTCGAGAGCCACAGATACGCAGTATTTT.

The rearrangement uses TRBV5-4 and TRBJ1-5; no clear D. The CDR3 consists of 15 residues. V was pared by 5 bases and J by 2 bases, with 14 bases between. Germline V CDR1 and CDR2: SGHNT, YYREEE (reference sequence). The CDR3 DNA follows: TGTGCCAGCAGGGGTCCAGGCGCCGGCAATCAGCCCCAGCATTTT. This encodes CASRGPGAGNQPQHF.

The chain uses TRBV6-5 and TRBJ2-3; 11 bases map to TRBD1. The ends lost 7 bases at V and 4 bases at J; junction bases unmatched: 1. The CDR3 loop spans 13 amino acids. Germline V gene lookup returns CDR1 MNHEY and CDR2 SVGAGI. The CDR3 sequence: CASTGQGADTQYF. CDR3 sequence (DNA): TGTGCCAGCACGGGACAGGGGGCAGATACGCAGTATTTT.

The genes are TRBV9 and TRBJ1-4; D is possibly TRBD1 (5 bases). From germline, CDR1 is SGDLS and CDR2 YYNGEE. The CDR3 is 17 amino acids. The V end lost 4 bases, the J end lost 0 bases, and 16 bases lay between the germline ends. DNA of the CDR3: TGTGCCAGCAGCCCTCTCGGCCAGACAGCAACTAATGAAAAACTGTTTTTT. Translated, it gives CASSPLGQTATNEKLFF.

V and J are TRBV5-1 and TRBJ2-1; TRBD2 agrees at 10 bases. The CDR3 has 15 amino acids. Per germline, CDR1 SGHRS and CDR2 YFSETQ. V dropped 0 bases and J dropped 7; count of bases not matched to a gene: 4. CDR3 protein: CASSLVAGGENEQFF. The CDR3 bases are TGCGCCAGCAGCTTGGTAGCGGGGGGCGAAAATGAGCAGTTCTTC. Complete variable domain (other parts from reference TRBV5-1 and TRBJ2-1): KAGVTQTPRYLIKTRGQQVTLSCSPISGHRSVSWYQQTPGQGLQFLFEYFSETQRNKGNFPGRFSGRQFSNSRSEMNVSTLELGDSALYLCASSLVAGGENEQFFGPGTRLTVL.

This CDR3 is CASSLGQYTEAFF. CDR3 coding DNA: TGCGCCAGCAGCTTGGGACAGTACACTGAAGCTTTCTTT. The rearrangement links TRBV5-1 to TRBJ1-1, with D maybe TRBD1 (5 bases). V gave up 0 bases and J gave up 3 bases, with 6 bases separating them. Germline V gene lookup returns CDR1 SGHRS and CDR2 YFSETQ. CDR3 length: 13 residues. The variable domain in full, completed from reference TRBV5-1 and TRBJ1-1, reads KAGVTQTPRYLIKTRGQQVTLSCSPISGHRSVSWYQQTPGQGLQFLFEYFSETQRNKGNFPGRFSGRQFSNSRSEMNVSTLELGDSALYLCASSLGQYTEAFFGQGTRLTVV.

Here the CDR3 DNA reads TGCAGCGGCCGGGACAATAACTATGGCTACACCTTC. This sequence encodes CSGRDNNYGYTF. V usage is TRBV29-1 and J usage is TRBJ1-2, with D possibly being TRBD1 (6 bases). The ends were cut back, 7 bases at V and 1 base at J, with 10 bases in the middle. The CDR3 contains 12 residues. Germline values: CDR1 SQVTM, CDR2 ANQGSEA.

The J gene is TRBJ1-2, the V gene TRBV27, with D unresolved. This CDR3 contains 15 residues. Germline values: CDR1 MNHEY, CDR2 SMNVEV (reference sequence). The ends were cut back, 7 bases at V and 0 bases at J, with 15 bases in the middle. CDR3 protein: CASTSSYIANYGYTF. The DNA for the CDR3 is TGTGCCAGCACTTCCTCCTATATAGCTAACTATGGCTACACCTTC.

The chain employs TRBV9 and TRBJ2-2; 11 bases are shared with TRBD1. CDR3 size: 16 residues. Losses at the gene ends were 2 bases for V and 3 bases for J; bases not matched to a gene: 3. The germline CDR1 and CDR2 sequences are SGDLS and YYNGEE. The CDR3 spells CASSVSGQGDTGELFF. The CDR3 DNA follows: TGTGCCAGCAGCGTTTCGGGACAGGGGGACACCGGGGAGCTGTTTTTT. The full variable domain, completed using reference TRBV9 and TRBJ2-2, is DSGVTQTPKHLITATGQRVTLRCSPRSGDLSVYWYQQSLDQGLQFLIQYYNGEERAKGNILERFSAQQFPDLHSELNLSSLELGDSALYFCASSVSGQGDTGELFFGEGSRLTVL.

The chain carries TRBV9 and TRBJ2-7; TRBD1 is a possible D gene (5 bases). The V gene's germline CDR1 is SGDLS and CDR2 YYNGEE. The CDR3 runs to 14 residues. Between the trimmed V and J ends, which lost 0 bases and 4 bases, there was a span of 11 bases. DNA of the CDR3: TGTGCCAGCAGCGTAGACTTCCAGGGTTACGAGCAGTACTTC. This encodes CASSVDFQGYEQYF.